Sequencing of this TCR beta chain was carried out in a study of blood T cell repertoires in COVID-19. Whole-study context: Sources were T cells, B-cell-depleted T cells, or PBMCs; the material itself was cDNA or gDNA.

The study recruited people aged roughly 18 to 89 years across approximately 25 US areas. Participants' own reports of clinical history determined their cohort assignment. Original processing notes: Amplification from reference gene primers served as the basis for estimated nucleated cell counts. The method was immunoSEQ multiplex PCR; TCRdb's version includes in-frame clones alone and lacks a portion of them. The V and J calls and clone size are taken from that table; D and trimming were inferred from the DNA. The repertoire has 400,000 or so clones, around 90% of them found once; the top ten carry around 2%. The CDR3 consists of 15 residues. Trimming removed 3 bases from V and 5 bases from J, with 16 bases in between. CDR1 is SGHVS and CDR2 is FNYEAQ in the germline V gene.

The V and J genes are TRBV7-6 and TRBJ2-5; the D gene is possibly TRBD1 (6 bases). Input material: PBMCs or T cells enriched from blood (not recorded which). The clonotype comes from a woman aged 40-49 years with acute COVID-19. The CDR3 spells CASSLAWGPEETQYF. In DNA, the CDR3 is TGTGCCAGCAGCTTGGCGTGGGGGCCGGAGGAGACCCAGTACTTC.